The next 7 T cell receptor beta chains were all read from a single sample in a study of beta chain features in type 1 diabetes. Study-level findings and limits: A moderate, significant TCRB CDR3 shortening appeared in type 1 diabetes across four CD4+ subsets.

Antigen specificity for these receptors is unknown. TCRB transcripts that were expressed got sequenced, as all of the isolated RNA had been reverse transcribed. The protocol was immunoSEQ multiplex PCR, while the TCRdb copy is restricted to in-frame clones and leaves out a portion. Of 600,000 to 700,000 clones listed, around 12% are singletons. The specimen sequenced was naive CD4+ T cells from blood. The receptors were sampled from a man aged 25-40 years with type 1 diabetes.

In regard to this clone: No DNA is shown, since the ends of the CDR3 on it are uncertain; the CDR3 is the one TCRdb lists. V gene TRBV23-1 combines with J gene TRBJ2-2; whether TRBD2, the table's D call, matches the DNA was not checked. TRBV23-1 is treated as an ORF (open reading frame) with a function not yet certain. The CDR3 region is 13 residues in length, termini included. This CDR3 reads CASSSQCPGSCFF.

This clone turned up a few times. The chain combines TRBV5-1 with TRBJ2-7; D is uncertain. The CDR3 loop spans 12 amino acids. Trimming cost V 4 bases and J 4 bases, with 9 bases left between them. In germline, CDR1 is SGHRS, CDR2 YFSETQ. CDR3 sequence reads: CASSQSLYEQYF. The CDR3 coding sequence is TGCGCCAGCAGCCAGAGTTTGTACGAGCAGTACTTC.

The chain recombines TRBV6-6 with TRBJ2-7; unclear D gene. Trimming shortened V by 6 bases and J by 5 bases, and 17 bases separated the two germline ends. The CDR3 loop spans 14 amino acids. Germline lookup yields CDR1 MNHNY and CDR2 SVGAGI (reference sequence). For the CDR3, the DNA is TGTGCCAGCAGACTCCGAGACCAAGGCGACGAGCAGTACTTC. It codes for CASRLRDQGDEQYF.

This clone was counted only a few times. The chain is built from TRBV10-3 and TRBJ2-1; 8 bases fit TRBD1. Germline-derived CDR1 and CDR2 are ENHRY and SYGVKD. The CDR3 sequence is 14 residues long. V dropped 9 bases and J dropped 5; count of bases not matched to a gene: 9. Here the CDR3 reads CAIRQGIPHNEQFF. The CDR3 DNA follows: TGTGCCATTAGACAGGGGATTCCCCACAATGAGCAGTTCTTC.

This rearrangement joins TRBV11-2 to TRBJ1-2; TRBD1 matches at 9 bases. This CDR3 spans 13 amino acids. Germline assignment: CDR1 SGHAT and CDR2 FQNNGV. With 8 bases clipped from V and 7 bases from J, the junction kept 8 bases outside the gene matches. CDR3 nucleotides: TGTGCCAGCGGAAGCGGGACAGGGTTTGGCTACACCTTC. Translating it yields CASGSGTGFGYTF.

This rearrangement joins TRBV29-1 to TRBJ2-5; D uncertain. The length of the CDR3 is 14 residues. V was cut by 3 bases and J by 4 bases, with 15 bases left in between. CDR1 SQVTM and CDR2 ANQGSEA come from the germline V gene. The CDR3 sequence is CSVDGRNPGETQYF. The CDR3 DNA is TGCAGCGTTGATGGCAGGAACCCAGGAGAGACCCAGTACTTC.

This clone showed up just a few times. The sample has other DNA sequences that encode this CDR3 too. This chain connects TRBV20-1 to TRBJ2-5, with unresolved D. Trimming took off 6 bases at V and 5 bases at J, with 10 bases between the two ends. Germline V gene sequence: CDR1 DFQATT, CDR2 SNEGSKA (reference sequence). The CDR3 has 11 amino acids. DNA of the CDR3: TGCAGTGCACCCTATGGGGAGACCCAGTACTTC. Amino acid sequence: CSAPYGETQYF.